A single TCR beta chain is shown here with its context. Its antigen is undetermined. Primers included in the PCR were 60 Vbeta and 13 Jbeta primers. Sequencing used immunoSEQ multiplex PCR; TCRdb keeps in-frame clones, though not all of them. The data show some 95,000 clones, about 76% seen once. This CDR3 comprises 15 residues. After removal of 6 bases from V and 7 bases from J, the junction contained 9 bases not matched to a gene. Germline V CDR1 and CDR2: MNHEY, SVGAGI. These data belong to a study of cytomegalovirus exposure and HLA in healthy donors. Background on the study: Within an early data release were about 85 million unique TCRs drawn from HLA-typed donors. Study conclusions and caveats: In a later analysis, CMV-associated beta chains were mostly HLA-associated, it appeared. The study put 150 to 200 TCR beta chains on its list as cytomegalovirus-associated.

In nominal health when sampled, donors likely had unrecorded immune exposures nonetheless. The chain links TRBV6-5 to TRBJ1-4; 9 bases line up with TRBD1. Sequencing was done on a sample of PBMCs. The sequence was collected from a woman between 40 and 55 years old in good health and CMV-seronegative. CDR3 protein: CASSRDRGSVEKLFF. DNA of the CDR3: TGTGCCAGCAGCCGAGACAGGGGGTCCGTTGAAAAACTGTTTTTT.